Below, 27 T cell receptor beta chains from the same sample are listed, as sequenced in a study of CXCR3-negative and CXCR3-positive naive CD8 T cells. UMI-labeled 5' RACE TRB cDNA libraries were prepared from the cells. TCRdb re-called the 5' RACE reads; every CDR3 protein appears as one record, without DNA. The data include about 8,300 distinct CDR3 sequences; the top ten clones carry approximately 2%. Sequencing was done on a sample of naive CXCR3- CD8+ T cells from blood. Specified subset: CD45RO-CCR7+CD27+CD95- naive CD8+ T cells lacking CXCR3 (TNR3-). These receptors all come from a human donor in good health. Some clones in this sample may be carry-over from other donors' samples.

Frequency places this clonotype as medium-sized (0.01 to 0.1%). The chain employs TRBV20-1 and TRBJ1-1. The germline gives CDR1 DFQATT, CDR2 SNEGSKA (reference sequence). This CDR3 is 11 amino acids long. The CDR3: CSARDVTEAFF.

This chain joins TRBV12-3 or TRBV12-4 and TRBJ1-1. The CDR3 totals 15 residues. The CDR3 region is CASSFFQIIGTEAFF.

This chain uses TRBV6-5 with TRBJ2-7; TCRdb selects TRBD1, and the lack of DNA leaves this call unchecked. Per the germline V gene, CDR1 is MNHEY and CDR2 is SVGAGI. This CDR3 contains 14 residues. This chain's CDR3 is CASSYASRGDEQYF.

In terms of frequency, this clonotype is medium-sized (0.01 to 0.1%). V usage is TRBV15 and J usage is TRBJ1-4. CDR3 length equals 15 residues. Germline CDR1 reads LNHNV; CDR2 reads YYDKDF (reference sequence). The chain's CDR3 is CATSRRARRGEKLFF. Using reference TRBV15 and TRBJ1-4 for the parts outside the CDR3, the full variable domain is DAMVIQNPRYQVTQFGKPVTLSCSQTLNHNVMYWYQQKSSQAPKLLFHYYDKDFNNEADTPDNFQSRRPNTSFCFLDIRSPGLGDTAMYLCATSRRARRGEKLFFGSGTQLSVL.

This rearrangement joins TRBV29-1 to TRBJ2-7. The CDR3 consists of 13 residues. Looked up from germline, CDR1 is SQVTM and CDR2 is ANQGSEA. The CDR3 sequence: CSVRTPDSYEQYF.

The gene calls are TRBV7-8 and TRBJ2-1. Germline V lookup: CDR1 SGHVS, CDR2 FQNEAQ. This CDR3 has 14 amino acids. The CDR3 sequence is CASSLSGYYNEQFF.

The J gene is TRBJ2-1, the V gene TRBV28; the TCRdb call, TRBD1, lacks DNA for checking. The CDR3 covers 14 residues. Germline CDR1 is MDHEN and CDR2 is SYDVKM. CDR3 sequence reads: CASSSGPLRNEQFF. Drawing the rest from reference TRBV28 and TRBJ2-1, the complete variable domain is DVKVTQSSRYLVKRTGEKVFLECVQDMDHENMFWYRQDPGLGLRLIYFSYDVKMKEKGDIPEGYSVSREKKERFSLILESASTNQTSMYLCASSSGPLRNEQFFGPGTRLTVL.

The V call is TRBV7-6, the J call TRBJ1-2; TCRdb's D call of TRBD1 is untestable without DNA. The CDR3 runs to 18 residues. Germline V lookup: CDR1 SGHVS, CDR2 FNYEAQ. CDR3 in amino acids: CASSLARDRGPGGYGYTF.

CDR3 loop: CSVVRQGINYGYTF. V is TRBV29-1 and J is TRBJ1-2; TCRdb's assignment of TRBD1 cannot be checked, as there is no DNA. The CDR3 is 14 amino acids. The germline V gene encodes CDR1 SQVTM and CDR2 ANQGSEA.

This clonotype is classed as medium-sized by frequency. The genes are TRBV7-9 and TRBJ2-7. The CDR3 loop spans 13 amino acids. From germline, CDR1 is SEHNR and CDR2 FQNEAQ (reference sequence). The CDR3 spells CASSLIGPYEQYF.

V and J are TRBV23-1 and TRBJ2-5; TCRdb indicates TRBD1, and absent DNA this call remains unverified. TRBV23-1 is sorted into the ORF group, with uncertain function. The CDR3 runs 19 residues. The CDR3 reads CASSQGPDREEGGQETQYF.

This chain joins TRBV3-1 and TRBJ1-1; the D call from TCRdb, TRBD1, cannot be confirmed without DNA. CDR3 size: 16 residues. Germline CDR1 reads LGHDT; CDR2 reads YNNKEL (reference sequence). CDR3 in amino acids: CASSQLDTFGGTEAFF. Based on the CDR3 plus reference TRBV3-1 and TRBJ1-1, the full variable domain is DTAVSQTPKYLVTQMGNDKSIKCEQNLGHDTMYWYKQDSKKFLKIMFSYNNKELIINETVPNRFSPKSPDKAHLNLHINSLELGDSAVYFCASSQLDTFGGTEAFFGQGTRLTVV.

The chain employs TRBV20-1 and TRBJ2-1. Per germline, CDR1 DFQATT and CDR2 SNEGSKA (reference sequence). The length of the CDR3 is 14 residues. CDR3: CSARSRDGYNEQFF.

Frequency places this clonotype as medium-sized. The chain uses TRBV29-1 and TRBJ2-5; TCRdb picks TRBD1, but there is no DNA to check that call. Germline V gene sequence: CDR1 SQVTM, CDR2 ANQGSEA. The CDR3 runs 12 residues. The CDR3 is CSVTVGGETQYF. Using reference TRBV29-1 and TRBJ2-5 for the parts outside the CDR3, the full variable domain is SAVISQKPSRDICQRGTSLTIQCQVDSQVTMMFWYRQQPGQSLTLIATANQGSEATYESGFVIDKFPISRPNLTFSTLTVSNMSPEDSSIYLCSVTVGGETQYFGPGTRLLVL.

CDR3 residues: CATSRLFESRETQYF. The rearrangement links TRBV15 to TRBJ2-5. The length of the CDR3 is 15 residues. CDR1 is LNHNV, CDR2 YYDKDF, per germline (reference sequence).

By frequency, this clonotype is medium-sized. V is TRBV29-1 and J is TRBJ2-3; as DNA is missing, the TRBD1 call by TCRdb cannot be tested. This CDR3 has 16 residues. Looked up from germline, CDR1 is SQVTM and CDR2 is ANQGSEA. CDR3 in amino acids: CSVEDWDPKVPDTQYF.

Judged by frequency, this clonotype is medium-sized. This sequence joins TRBV20-1 and TRBJ2-1; TCRdb picks TRBD2, but there is no DNA to check that call. Germline V lookup: CDR1 DFQATT, CDR2 SNEGSKA (reference sequence). The CDR3 length is 17 residues. The CDR3 protein is CSASGRTSLRSYNEQFF.

The chain is built from TRBV10-1 and TRBJ2-3. This CDR3 has 15 amino acids. Germline CDR1 reads WNHNN; CDR2 reads SYGVQD (reference sequence). The CDR3: CARNENRRSTDTQYF.

V is TRBV3-1 and J is TRBJ2-1; TCRdb designates TRBD1, a call that cannot be tested without DNA. CDR3 length: 14 residues. The germline CDR1 and CDR2 sequences are LGHDT and YNNKEL (reference sequence). CDR3 region: CASSLRQLYNEQFF.

This clonotype is identified as medium-sized from frequency. The J gene is TRBJ2-5, the V gene TRBV29-1; TCRdb reports TRBD2, a call that lacks DNA to check it against. Per germline, CDR1 SQVTM and CDR2 ANQGSEA. The CDR3 length is 15 residues. Here the CDR3 reads CSVEMWGSSGETQYF.

This clonotype is identified as medium-sized from frequency. J is TRBJ2-7 and V is TRBV28. CDR1 and CDR2 (germline): MDHEN, SYDVKM. The CDR3 has 13 amino acids. CDR3 region: CASSYSETNEQYF. The entire variable domain, with the rest obtained from reference TRBV28 and TRBJ2-7, is as follows: DVKVTQSSRYLVKRTGEKVFLECVQDMDHENMFWYRQDPGLGLRLIYFSYDVKMKEKGDIPEGYSVSREKKERFSLILESASTNQTSMYLCASSYSETNEQYFGPGTRLTVT.

V is TRBV29-1 and J is TRBJ2-3; absent DNA, TCRdb's TRBD1 call cannot be checked. The germline V gene encodes CDR1 SQVTM and CDR2 ANQGSEA. This CDR3 contains 16 residues. The CDR3: CSVTGQMLPRTDTQYF.

By frequency, this clonotype is medium-sized. This rearrangement joins TRBV29-1 to TRBJ2-5; TCRdb's assignment of TRBD1 cannot be checked, as there is no DNA. The CDR3 extends over 14 amino acids. Germline V lookup: CDR1 SQVTM, CDR2 ANQGSEA. The CDR3 is CSVDWDREEGTQYF. Drawing the rest from reference TRBV29-1 and TRBJ2-5, the complete variable domain is SAVISQKPSRDICQRGTSLTIQCQVDSQVTMMFWYRQQPGQSLTLIATANQGSEATYESGFVIDKFPISRPNLTFSTLTVSNMSPEDSSIYLCSVDWDREEGTQYFGPGTRLLVL.

This clonotype ranks as medium-sized in terms of frequency. V gene TRBV2 combines with J gene TRBJ1-4; TCRdb gives TRBD1 as the D gene, but with no DNA this cannot be confirmed. The CDR3 covers 14 residues. The germline V gene encodes CDR1 SNHLY and CDR2 FYNNEI. The chain's CDR3 is CASSRTDDNEKLFF. Filled out from reference TRBV2 and TRBJ1-4, the complete variable domain reads EPEVTQTPSHQVTQMGQEVILRCVPISNHLYFYWYRQILGQKVEFLVSFYNNEISEKSEIFDDQFSVERPDGSNFTLKIRSTKLEDSAMYFCASSRTDDNEKLFFGSGTQLSVL.

The CDR3 spells CASSLGLPTYNEQFF. The chain joins TRBV6-2 or TRBV6-3 to TRBJ2-1; TCRdb names TRBD2, which stays unverified in the absence of DNA. CDR1 is MNHEY and CDR2 is SVGEGT in the germline V gene. The CDR3 sequence is 15 residues long.

This clonotype is medium-sized (0.01 to 0.1%) by frequency. The V gene is TRBV13, the J gene TRBJ2-1. This CDR3 comprises 17 residues. Germline CDR1 reads PRHDT; CDR2 reads FYEKMQ (reference sequence). The CDR3 sequence is CASSNENEGLAYNEQFF.

This clonotype is classed as large by frequency. The chain is built from TRBV7-8 and TRBJ1-1; TCRdb reports TRBD1, a call that lacks DNA to check it against. The CDR3 consists of 15 residues. CDR1 and CDR2 (germline): SGHVS, FQNEAQ. CDR3 loop: CASSEGTVGNTEAFF.